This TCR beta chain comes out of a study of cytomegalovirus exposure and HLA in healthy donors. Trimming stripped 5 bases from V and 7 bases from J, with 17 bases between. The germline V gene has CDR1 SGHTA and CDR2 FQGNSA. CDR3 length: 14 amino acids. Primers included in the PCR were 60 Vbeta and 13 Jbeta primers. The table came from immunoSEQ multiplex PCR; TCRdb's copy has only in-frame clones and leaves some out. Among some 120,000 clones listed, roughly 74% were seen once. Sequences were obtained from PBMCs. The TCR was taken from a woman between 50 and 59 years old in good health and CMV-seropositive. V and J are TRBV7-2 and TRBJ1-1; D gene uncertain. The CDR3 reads CASSPQFDQDEAFF. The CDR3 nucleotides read TGTGCCAGCAGCCCCCAATTCGACCAGGATGAAGCTTTCTTT.